The 18 T cell receptor beta chains below were found in one sample sequenced in a study of T cells in Graves' hyperthyroidism and ophthalmopathy. Amplification yielded TCR beta CDR3 regions, with RNA transcripts as the source. The HTBI primer set served for first-round RT-PCR of the TCR CDR3. TCRdb re-analysed the multiplex PCR reads in MiXCR, keeping a single row per CDR3 protein. Of around 250,000 distinct CDR3 sequences listed, approximately 25% are singletons. The sequenced sample consisted of blood. The source of these receptors is a woman between 40 and 50 years old with Graves' ophthalmopathy.

This clonotype has ten or more counts. J is TRBJ1-5 and V is TRBV12-3 or TRBV12-4; D is uncertain. The V gene lost 1 base and the J gene lost 6 bases, with 4 bases spanning the gap. This CDR3 spans 12 amino acids. The CDR3 sequence: CASSLGSQPQHF. The CDR3 DNA follows: TGTGCCAGCAGTTTAGGGTCTCAGCCCCAGCATTTT.

This clonotype has ten or more counts. The chain couples TRBV11-2 to TRBJ2-3; a possible D gene is TRBD1 (6 bases). Germline CDR1 is SGHAT and CDR2 is FQNNGV. V lost 1 base and J 10 bases, leaving 15 bases between the germline ends. The CDR3 length is 14 residues. The CDR3 nucleotides are TGTGCCAGCAGCTTAGGTTTGGGGGCGAGGGCGCAGTATTTT. Translated: CASSLGLGARAQYF. Filled out from reference TRBV11-2 and TRBJ2-3, the complete variable domain reads EAGVAQSPRYKIIEKRQSVAFWCNPISGHATLYWYQQILGQGPKLLIQFQNNGVVDDSQLPKDRFSAERLKGVDSTLKIQPAKLEDSAVYLCASSLGLGARAQYFGPGTRLTVL.

Ten or more counts support this clonotype. The chain combines TRBV5-5 with TRBJ2-7; D might be TRBD2 (6 bases). The V and J ends lost 0 bases and 2 bases respectively, with 15 bases between them. The CDR3 is 16 residues long. Germline values: CDR1 SGHKS, CDR2 YYEKEE (reference sequence). The CDR3 nucleotides read TGTGCCAGCAGCTTGGTAAGCGGGTACTCCGCCTACGAGCAGTACTTC. Residues: CASSLVSGYSAYEQYF.

This clonotype was seen many times. The V gene is TRBV15, the J gene TRBJ2-7, with 7 positions matching TRBD2. Germline CDR1 LNHNV, CDR2 YYDKDF (reference sequence). The CDR3 sequence is 12 residues long. The junction had 2 bases not matched to a gene; V was cut back by 3 bases and J by 6 bases. DNA of the CDR3: TGTGCCACCAGCAGGCCGGGGGGCGAGCAGTACTTC. Its translation is CATSRPGGEQYF.

This clonotype was counted ten times or more. This chain joins TRBV6-5 and TRBJ2-5, with no clear D. Trimming took off 0 bases at V and 5 bases at J, with 10 bases between the two ends. The CDR3 contains 14 residues. Germline values: CDR1 MNHEY, CDR2 SVGAGI. The CDR3 loop is CASSYSRASETQYF. CDR3 nucleotide sequence: TGTGCCAGCAGTTACTCGCGTGCGAGTGAGACCCAGTACTTC.

A word on this clonotype: The junction differs from germline at one of its ends, possibly a read error. The gene calls are TRBV6-1 and TRBJ1-2; 9 bases are a match to TRBD1. The V gene's germline CDR1 is MNHNS and CDR2 SASEGT. The CDR3 is 13 amino acids. CDR3 in amino acids: CASSMNPQGANIF. CDR3 sequence (DNA): TGTGCCAGCAGTATGAACCCACAGGGGGCTAACATCTTC.

As concerns this clonotype: A much larger clone differs by one base, so this may be a read error. The chain carries TRBV29-1 and TRBJ2-7, with a possible D match to TRBD2 (6 bases). The V end lost 3 bases, the J end lost 4 bases, and 13 bases lay between the germline ends. Germline CDR1 is SQVTM and CDR2 is ANQGSEA. This CDR3 has 13 residues. CDR3 nucleotide sequence: TGCAGCGTTGAGGATATCGGGAGTTACGAGCAGTACTTC. The encoded protein is CSVEDIGSYEQYF.

V is TRBV11-3 and J is TRBJ1-3, with D perhaps matching TRBD1 (5 bases). The CDR3 totals 14 residues. V lost 5 bases to trimming and J lost 3 bases, with 11 bases between them. Germline V gene sequence: CDR1 SGHNT, CDR2 YENEEA. CDR3 in amino acids: CASSAPGLGNTIYF. CDR3 sequence (DNA): TGTGCCAGCAGCGCGCCGGGACTTGGAAACACCATATATTTT.

This chain links TRBV3-1 with TRBJ2-7, with D perhaps matching TRBD2 (5 bases). CDR1 and CDR2 (germline): LGHDT, YNNKEL (reference sequence). This CDR3 has 14 residues. Trimming took 0 bases from V and 6 from J, leaving 12 bases between them. Here the CDR3 reads CASSQDWTSSEQYF. In nucleotides, the CDR3 is TGTGCCAGCAGCCAAGATTGGACTTCAAGCGAGCAGTACTTC.

This clonotype came up many times. The DNA of the CDR3 is TGTGCCAGCAGCCCCGGGACCTCCTTAAGGGAGACCCAGTACTTC. This sequence encodes CASSPGTSLRETQYF. The genes are TRBV6-1 and TRBJ2-5; TRBD1 or TRBD2 may be the D gene (5 bases each). The CDR3 totals 15 residues. V shed 6 bases and J shed 5 bases, with 19 bases lying between them. CDR1 and CDR2 (germline): MNHNS, SASEGT.

The table lists this clonotype with many counts. V gene TRBV30 combines with J gene TRBJ2-5; D possibly uses TRBD1 or TRBD2 (6 bases each). Trimming cost V 5 bases and J 5 bases, with 12 bases left between them. Germline lookup yields CDR1 GTSNPN and CDR2 SVGIG (reference sequence). The CDR3 length is 12 residues. The CDR3 spells CAWGGGLETQYF. CDR3 nucleotide sequence: TGTGCCTGGGGAGGGGGTCTGGAGACCCAGTACTTC.

This clonotype was counted ten times or more. CDR3: CASSQLTTGNTEAFF. The CDR3 DNA follows: TGTGCCAGCAGTCAACTAACAACGGGAAACACTGAAGCTTTCTTT. The chain carries TRBV28 and TRBJ1-1; D gene unclear. The CDR3 extends over 15 amino acids. Deletions cut 5 bases from V and 2 bases from J, with 15 bases between. Germline CDR1 is MDHEN and CDR2 is SYDVKM. The full variable domain, in which reference TRBV28 and TRBJ1-1 provide the parts outside the CDR3, is DVKVTQSSRYLVKRTGEKVFLECVQDMDHENMFWYRQDPGLGLRLIYFSYDVKMKEKGDIPEGYSVSREKKERFSLILESASTNQTSMYLCASSQLTTGNTEAFFGQGTRLTVV.

The chain combines TRBV5-1 with TRBJ1-1; D is undetermined. This CDR3 has 12 residues. CDR1 SGHRS and CDR2 YFSETQ come from the germline V gene. V dropped 7 bases and J dropped 1 base, with 8 bases sitting between them. The CDR3, as DNA: TGCGCCAGCCGGGAACAGAACACTGAAGCTTTCTTT. This encodes CASREQNTEAFF.

The table lists this clonotype with many counts. The rearrangement links TRBV7-9 to TRBJ1-5; D not resolved. The V end lost 1 base, the J end lost 0 bases, and 4 bases lay between the germline ends. This CDR3 has 14 residues. Germline CDR1 reads SEHNR; CDR2 reads FQNEAQ (reference sequence). The CDR3 region is CASSLGFSNQPQHF. CDR3 nucleotides: TGTGCCAGCAGCTTAGGGTTTAGCAATCAGCCCCAGCATTTT.

There are many counts of this clonotype. The rearrangement joins TRBV5-5 to TRBJ1-2; D unresolved. The germline V gene has CDR1 SGHKS and CDR2 YYEKEE (reference sequence). Trimming cost V 4 bases and J 3 bases, with 10 bases left between them. This CDR3 is 13 amino acids long. This CDR3 reads CASSHGPDYGYTF. The CDR3 region has the DNA TGTGCCAGCAGCCACGGGCCAGACTATGGCTACACCTTC.

This clonotype was seen many times. The rearrangement uses TRBV7-8 and TRBJ2-5, with 11 positions matching TRBD2. The CDR3 is 16 residues long. After removal of 5 bases from V and 5 bases from J, the junction contained 10 bases not matched to a gene. CDR1 is SGHVS, CDR2 FQNEAQ, per germline. In DNA, the CDR3 is TGTGCCAGCAGCCGTATAGCGGGAGGGAGGATGGAGACCCAGTACTTC. Translation gives CASSRIAGGRMETQYF. The full variable domain, in which reference TRBV7-8 and TRBJ2-5 provide the parts outside the CDR3, is GAGVSQSPRYKVAKRGQDVALRCDPISGHVSLFWYQQALGQGPEFLTYFQNEAQLDKSGLPSDRFFAERPEGSVSTLKIQRTQQEDSAVYLCASSRIAGGRMETQYFGPGTRLLVL.

This clonotype was counted ten times or more. This chain connects TRBV7-3 to TRBJ2-7, with TRBD2 matching 8 bases. J was trimmed by 6 bases and V by 5 bases; bases with no gene match: 9. Germline CDR1 SGHTA, CDR2 FQGTGA. This CDR3 contains 14 residues. CDR3 nucleotides: TGTGCCAGCAGCCCCTCCGGGAGGGAACGCGAGCAGTACTTC. Its translation: CASSPSGREREQYF.

Ten or more counts support this clonotype. The rearrangement uses TRBV7-2 and TRBJ2-3; D unresolved. The CDR3 extends over 14 amino acids. V was clipped by 1 base and J by 2 bases, with 7 bases between them. Germline V gene sequence: CDR1 SGHTA, CDR2 FQGNSA. The CDR3 region is CASSLGRPTDTQYF. As DNA, the CDR3 is TGTGCCAGCAGCTTAGGCAGACCCACAGATACGCAGTATTTT.